The T cell receptor (beta chain) described here comes from a study of post-analysis software for immune sequencing data. The wider study: Recorded disease courses covered relapsing-remitting, secondary progressive and progressive-relapsing multiple sclerosis. Some patients had no subtype annotation.

Study findings and constraints: Relative to controls, patients with multiple sclerosis showed significantly lower normalized Chao1 diversity. Batch-mates among the samples co-clustered strongly by F measure. TRBV5-6, TRBV5-1 and TRBV20-1 belonged to a set of about five TRBV segments that were more frequent in patients than controls.

Trimming took off 0 bases at V and 5 bases at J, with 19 bases between the two ends. This CDR3 spans 17 amino acids. The germline CDR1 and CDR2 sequences are DFQATT and SNEGSKA (reference sequence). Unique molecular identifiers tagged the TCR beta cDNA libraries. Approximately 550,000 cDNA molecules came from around 1 to 9.1 million T cells. TCRdb processed the PCR reads anew with MiXCR; each CDR3 protein has one entry. The table includes about 380,000 distinct CDR3 sequences, roughly 38% detected once. To note about this clonotype: No antigen is known for it.

Input material: blood. The chain uses TRBV20-1 and TRBJ2-2; D is perhaps TRBD2 (6 bases). The sequence was collected from a girl aged 5-17 years with multiple sclerosis. CDR3 coding DNA: TGCAGTGCTAGAGATCATCTTCTGACTAGGAATACCGGGGAGCTGTTTTTT. Its translation: CSARDHLLTRNTGELFF.